This is a list of T cell receptor beta chains from one sample in a study of blood T cells in healthy people across ages. TCRdb ran MiXCR on the 5' RACE reads and lists one entry per CDR3 protein. The sample includes around 1.1 million distinct CDR3 sequences, less than 45% of them seen just once. The sequenced sample consisted of blood. The receptors shown here come from a man aged 18 to 29 in good health. Each CDR3 is given with its conserved first and last residue. The D gene is left open where the match is weak. A row's size may be missing; if present it is once, few, many or a size class.

>NA|TRBJ1-1|TRBV7-9|NA
CASSLVPQGRTEAFF
TGTGCCAGCAGCTTAGTTCCCCAGGGGCGTACTGAAGCTTTCTTT
>NA|TRBJ1-1|TRBV20-1|NA
CSAREGTRWSEAFF
TGCAGTGCTAGAGAGGGGACAAGGTGGTCTGAAGCTTTCTTT
>TRBD2|TRBJ2-3|TRBV10-3|few
CAIRQLAGRTDTQYF
TGTGCCATCAGACAACTAGCGGGCCGAACAGATACGCAGTATTTT
>TRBD1|TRBJ2-7|TRBV7-8|NA
CASSVSGTGYYEQYF
TGTGCCAGCAGCGTTTCCGGGACAGGATATTACGAGCAGTACTTC
>NA|TRBJ1-5|TRBV4-1|NA
CASSQDIVSGGRQPQHF
TGCGCCAGCAGCCAAGATATCGTATCGGGTGGGCGGCAGCCCCAGCATTTT
>NA|TRBJ1-4|TRBV4-3|NA
CASSQDTGMGEKLFF
TGCGCCAGCAGCCAAGATACAGGGATGGGCGAAAAACTGTTTTTT
>NA|TRBJ2-3|TRBV7-2|many
CASSPQGSDTQYF
TGTGCCAGCAGCCCACAGGGCTCAGATACGCAGTATTTT
>NA|TRBJ1-4|TRBV9|NA
CASSATGQPEKLFF
TGTGCCAGCAGCGCCACCGGACAGCCTGAAAAACTGTTTTTT
>NA|TRBJ1-1|TRBV30|NA
CAWRTWDTGAFF
TGTGCCTGGAGGACATGGGACACTGGAGCTTTCTTT
>NA|TRBJ1-6|TRBV6-5|NA
CASSYSKGGIMGDNSPLHF
TGTGCCAGCAGTTACTCGAAAGGAGGGATAATGGGCGATAATTCACCCCTCCACTTT
>NA|TRBJ2-4|TRBV28|NA
CASSLSEGANIQYF
TGTGCCAGCAGTTTATCCGAAGGAGCAAACATTCAGTACTTC
>NA|TRBJ1-5|TRBV12-3/TRBV12-4|NA
CASSWGPRGSNQPQHF
TGTGCCAGCAGTTGGGGCCCGAGGGGCAGCAATCAGCCCCAGCATTTT
>NA|TRBJ1-1|TRBV12-3/TRBV12-4|once
CASSLVARGTEAFF
TGTGCCAGCAGTTTAGTGGCCCGGGGGACTGAAGCTTTCTTT
>NA|TRBJ1-1|TRBV5-1|NA
CASSLAVGNTEAFF
TGTGCCAGCAGCTTAGCGGTGGGGAACACTGAAGCTTTCTTT
>TRBD1|TRBJ2-1|TRBV12-3/TRBV12-4|NA
CASSPGQGFSNEQFF
TGTGCCAGCAGTCCGGGACAGGGGTTTTCCAATGAGCAGTTCTTC
>TRBD1|TRBJ2-7|TRBV4-1|few
CASSHRDREVNEQYF
TGCGCCAGCAGCCACCGGGACAGGGAGGTGAATGAGCAGTACTTC
>NA|TRBJ2-3|TRBV28|NA
CASSVGTTDTQYF
TGTGCCAGCAGTGTTGGGACCACAGATACGCAGTATTTT
>NA|TRBJ2-3|TRBV9|NA
CASSLSGGDSTDTQYF
TGTGCCAGCAGCTTGTCGGGTGGGGATTCCACAGATACGCAGTATTTT
>TRBD2|TRBJ2-1|TRBV13|NA
CASSLASGASGVTYNEQFF
TGTGCCAGCAGCTTAGCCTCAGGCGCTAGCGGGGTCACTTACAATGAGCAGTTCTTC
>TRBD1|TRBJ1-1|TRBV20-1|NA
CSARGQTNTEAFF
TGCAGTGCGCGGGGACAGACGAACACTGAAGCTTTCTTT
>NA|TRBJ1-1|TRBV27|few
CASRRHVNTEAFF
TGTGCCAGCAGAAGACACGTGAACACTGAAGCTTTCTTT
>NA|TRBJ1-4|TRBV7-2|few
CASSSRDGEKLFF
TGTGCCAGCAGCTCACGGGACGGTGAAAAACTGTTTTTT
>NA|TRBJ1-1|TRBV5-6|few
CASSLAWERTEAFF
TGTGCCAGCAGCTTGGCCTGGGAGCGTACTGAAGCTTTCTTT
>TRBD2|TRBJ2-1|TRBV7-9|few
CASSLRASGGIYNEQFF
TGTGCCAGCAGCTTAAGGGCTAGCGGGGGAATCTACAATGAGCAGTTCTTC
>NA|TRBJ1-2|TRBV6-1|NA
CASSESSAGGYTF
TGTGCCAGCAGTGAAAGTTCCGCCGGTGGCTACACCTTC
>NA|TRBJ2-1|TRBV2|NA
CASSAGTQFF
TGTGCCAGCAGTGCCGGGACGCAGTTCTTC
>NA|TRBJ1-2|TRBV7-8|few
CASSPETAPGDGYTF
TGTGCCAGCAGCCCTGAGACAGCTCCGGGGGATGGCTACACCTTC
>NA|TRBJ2-5|TRBV7-2|NA
CASSPDIRGETQYF
TGTGCCAGCAGCCCTGACATCCGAGGGGAGACCCAGTACTTC
>NA|TRBJ1-2|TRBV6-5|NA
CASSYSIGGHSGYTF
TGTGCCAGCAGTTACTCGATTGGGGGTCACAGTGGCTACACCTTC
>TRBD1|TRBJ2-7|TRBV5-1|NA
CASSLGDRASEQYF
TGCGCCAGCAGCTTGGGGGACAGGGCTTCCGAGCAGTACTTC
>NA|TRBJ2-5|TRBV11-2|NA
CASRTGNSYQETQYF
TGTGCCAGCAGAACAGGAAATTCGTACCAAGAGACCCAGTACTTC
>TRBD1|TRBJ2-1|TRBV11-2|few
CASSLGQGAKDEQFF
TGTGCCAGCAGCTTAGGACAGGGGGCGAAAGATGAGCAGTTCTTC
>NA|TRBJ1-1|TRBV6-1|NA
CASSEARGTEAFF
TGTGCCAGCAGTGAAGCGCGGGGCACTGAAGCTTTCTTT
>TRBD1|TRBJ1-2|TRBV4-2|NA
CASGPPSGQERIYGYTF
TGTGCCAGCGGCCCTCCCTCCGGACAGGAAAGAATCTATGGCTACACCTTC
>NA|TRBJ2-1|TRBV25-1|NA
CASSDREAGFNEQFF
TGTGCCAGCAGTGACCGGGAAGCAGGGTTTAATGAGCAGTTCTTC
>NA|TRBJ1-2|TRBV20-1|few
CSASETDTNYGYTF
TGCAGTGCATCCGAGACAGATACCAACTATGGCTACACCTTC
>TRBD1|TRBJ1-4|TRBV29-1|NA
CSVLQGELFF
TGCAGCGTCCTACAGGGGGAACTGTTTTTT
>NA|TRBJ1-2|TRBV10-3|few
CAISDKTGNYGYTF
TGTGCCATCAGTGACAAGACAGGAAACTATGGCTACACCTTC
>NA|TRBJ2-1|TRBV5-1|NA
CASSTDSQYYNEQFF
TGCGCCAGCAGCACGGACAGCCAGTACTACAATGAGCAGTTCTTC
>NA|TRBJ2-3|TRBV27|few
CASSGFSGGSTDTQYF
TGTGCCAGCAGTGGTTTCAGCGGAGGAAGCACAGATACGCAGTATTTT
>NA|TRBJ2-1|TRBV5-6|NA
CASSLRRTNEQFF
TGTGCCAGCAGCTTGAGGAGGACCAATGAGCAGTTCTTC
>NA|TRBJ1-2|TRBV7-9|NA
CASSFREWKVGYTF
TGTGCCAGCAGCTTTCGTGAATGGAAGGTTGGCTACACCTTC
>NA|TRBJ2-3|TRBV20-1|NA
CSAREGDYTDTQYF
TGCAGTGCTAGAGAGGGAGATTACACAGATACGCAGTATTTT
>NA|TRBJ1-1|TRBV29-1|NA
CSVWRNTEAFF
TGCAGCGTTTGGAGGAACACTGAAGCTTTCTTT
>NA|TRBJ2-1|TRBV5-1|many
CASRDSGRDNEQFF
TGCGCCAGCAGAGACAGCGGACGTGACAATGAGCAGTTCTTC
>TRBD2|TRBJ2-1|TRBV2|NA
CASSGTSGPSSPETQFF
TGTGCCAGCAGCGGGACTAGCGGGCCCAGCAGCCCCGAGACCCAGTTCTTC
>NA|TRBJ2-4|TRBV27|NA
CASRYRTPPWNWCPLAKNIQYF
TGTGCCAGCAGGTACAGAACCCCACCGTGGAATTGGTGTCCCTTAGCCAAAAACATTCAGTACTTC
>NA|TRBJ1-2|TRBV5-1|NA
CASSSAPGSGDDDGYTF
TGCGCCAGCAGCTCAGCGCCAGGAAGTGGAGACGACGATGGCTACACCTTC
>NA|TRBJ1-6|TRBV27|NA
CASSSGSHNSPLHF
TGTGCCAGCAGCTCCGGGTCCCATAATTCACCCCTCCACTTT
>NA|TRBJ1-2|TRBV11-2|NA
CASSPTTGLVYGYTF
TGTGCCAGCAGCCCCACGACAGGACTCGTCTATGGCTACACCTTC
>NA|TRBJ1-2|TRBV5-1|NA
CASSLTREGYGYTF
TGCGCCAGCAGCTTAACAAGGGAAGGCTATGGCTACACCTTC
>NA|TRBJ2-1|TRBV6-4|few
CASSGWRDNEQFF
TGTGCCAGCAGTGGTTGGCGGGACAATGAGCAGTTCTTC
>NA|TRBJ1-2|TRBV20-1|NA
CSAPHWTEKSGGYTF
TGCAGTGCTCCCCATTGGACGGAGAAGTCTGGTGGCTACACCTTC
>NA|TRBJ2-5|TRBV2|few
CASRTEEYQETQYF
TGTGCCAGCAGGACAGAAGAGTACCAAGAGACCCAGTACTTC
>NA|TRBJ1-1|TRBV20-1|NA
CSAPPMVAEAFF
TGCAGTGCCCCACCGATGGTCGCTGAAGCTTTCTTT
>TRBD2|TRBJ2-1|TRBV7-2|few
CASSKTSGSYNEQFF
TGTGCCAGCAGCAAGACTAGCGGGTCTTACAATGAGCAGTTCTTC